This passage covers 9 T cell receptor beta chains from one sample sequenced in a study of OX40 agonist ivuxolimab in advanced cancers. TCRdb's copy holds only in-frame clones and misses some; the assay was immunoSEQ multiplex PCR. This sample yields 70,000 to 95,000 clones, of which about 95% are seen a single time; roughly a tenth belongs to the top ten. Here the sequenced sample was CD4+ or CD8+ T cells sorted from blood, taken in a trial of the OX40 agonist ivuxolimab. Every receptor here comes from an adult with an advanced solid tumor such as melanoma, head and neck, liver or kidney cancer.

V usage is TRBV15 and J usage is TRBJ2-5, with D perhaps matching TRBD2 (6 bases). V was trimmed by 1 base and J by 5 bases, leaving 11 bases between them. Germline-derived CDR1 and CDR2 are LNHNV and YYDKDF (reference sequence). This CDR3 contains 14 residues. In nucleotides, the CDR3 is TGTGCCACCAGCAGAGTAGGAGGGGTGGAGACCCAGTACTTC. Amino acid sequence: CATSRVGGVETQYF.

This clone showed up just once. The J gene is TRBJ1-4, the V gene TRBV11-2, with no clear D. Trimming stripped 7 bases from V and 4 bases from J, with 16 bases between. Germline V lookup: CDR1 SGHAT, CDR2 FQNNGV. This CDR3 has 15 residues. The chain's CDR3 is CASKWGLRDNEKLFF. The CDR3 DNA reads TGTGCCAGCAAATGGGGATTAAGGGATAATGAAAAACTGTTTTTT.

The V call is TRBV6-6, the J call TRBJ2-7; D is possibly TRBD2 (6 bases). Looked up from germline, CDR1 is MNHNY and CDR2 is SVGAGI (reference sequence). Deletions cut 7 bases from V and 4 bases from J, with 14 bases between. CDR3 length: 13 amino acids. The CDR3 DNA is TGTGCCAGCACACCGGGAGTAATATACGAGCAGTACTTC. Its protein is CASTPGVIYEQYF.

This clone was recorded only once. The chain recombines TRBV5-1 with TRBJ2-7; the D call may be TRBD1 or TRBD2 (5 bases each). This CDR3 has 15 residues. The ends were cut back, 0 bases at V and 3 bases at J, with 13 bases in the middle. Germline assignment: CDR1 SGHRS and CDR2 YFSETQ. The CDR3 here is CASSLVGTGLYEQYF. In DNA, the CDR3 is TGCGCCAGCAGCTTGGTCGGGACGGGGCTCTACGAGCAGTACTTC.

The chain's CDR3 is CASSQGENQGVYEQYF. Here the CDR3 DNA reads TGTGCCAGCAGCCAGGGGGAGAATCAGGGGGTATACGAGCAGTACTTC. The chain has TRBV14 and TRBJ2-7; 7 bases line up with TRBD1. This CDR3 has 16 amino acids. V dropped 3 bases and J dropped 4; count of bases not matched to a gene: 12. Germline V CDR1 and CDR2: SGHDN, FVKESK.

The V and J genes are TRBV4-1 and TRBJ1-6, with 9 nucleotides matching TRBD1. V shed 3 bases and J 9 bases; nucleotides not matched to a gene: 12. The CDR3 runs 17 residues. Per germline, CDR1 MGHRA and CDR2 YSYEKL. CDR3 sequence (DNA): TGCGCCAGCAGCCAGCCCGGGACAGGGACCCAGGGTTCACCCCTCCACTTT. Amino acid sequence: CASSQPGTGTQGSPLHF.

The CDR3, as DNA: TGTGCCAGCAGTGAAGATGATAGGGAGATGAACACTGAAGCTTTCTTT. This codes for CASSEDDREMNTEAFF. This chain joins TRBV2 and TRBJ1-1; no firm D call. Trimming stripped 1 base from V and 0 bases from J, with 12 bases between. The CDR3 is 16 residues long. The germline gives CDR1 SNHLY, CDR2 FYNNEI.

This clone appeared a single time. The chain links TRBV6-1 to TRBJ1-5, with D hard to call. The length of the CDR3 is 14 residues. V was pared by 4 bases and J by 3 bases, with 10 bases between. Germline CDR1 and CDR2: MNHNS and SASEGT. CDR3 nucleotide sequence: TGTGCCAGCAGTGTTCGGCGGGTCAATCAGCCCCAGCATTTT. Protein product: CASSVRRVNQPQHF.

The V call is TRBV7-8, the J call TRBJ2-2; TRBD1 might be the D (6 bases). This CDR3 is 16 amino acids long. Germline V gene lookup returns CDR1 SGHVS and CDR2 FQNEAQ. Trimming stripped 4 bases from V and 0 bases from J, with 12 bases between. The CDR3 is CASSSQGTANTGELFF. CDR3 DNA sequence: TGTGCCAGCAGCTCACAGGGCACCGCGAACACCGGGGAGCTGTTTTTT.